Listed below are T cell receptor beta chains from one sample, sequenced in a study of T cell responses to AZD1222 COVID-19 vaccine. Method: immunoSEQ multiplex PCR; TCRdb's copy keeps in-frame clones and lacks some. The table records roughly 81,000 clones, around 86% of them present only once. Sample: peripheral blood, taken on day 0 of AZD1222 vaccination. Every receptor here comes from an adult in good health. Both conserved end residues are part of each CDR3. Each record gives: V gene, D gene, clone size, J gene, CDR3 protein, CDR3 DNA. A D gene is named only where the DNA matches it firmly. The size of a clone is reported for some rows only, either as once, few or many, or as a class for expanded clones.

TRBV6-2/TRBV6-3,-,-,TRBJ2-1,CASSQGVNEQFF,TGTGCCAGCAGCCAAGGGGTAAATGAGCAGTTCTTC
TRBV11-3,-,-,TRBJ2-7,CASSLRPALYEQYF,TGTGCCAGCAGCCTCCGGCCGGCGCTCTACGAGCAGTACTTC
TRBV6-5,-,-,TRBJ1-5,CASSSGRHQPQHF,TGTGCCAGCAGTTCTGGGCGGCATCAGCCCCAGCATTTT
TRBV18,TRBD1,few,TRBJ1-2,CASSRGQGASYGYTF,TGTGCCAGCTCACGGGGACAGGGGGCTTCCTATGGCTACACCTTC
TRBV2,TRBD1,-,TRBJ2-5,CASSGQGMEGETQYF,TGTGCCAGCAGTGGACAGGGGATGGAGGGAGAGACCCAGTACTTC
TRBV9,TRBD1,-,TRBJ1-4,CASSLGQSNEKLFF,TGTGCCAGCAGCCTGGGACAGAGTAATGAAAAACTGTTTTTT
TRBV7-9,-,once,TRBJ1-2,CASSDGQRGGYTF,TGTGCCAGCAGCGACGGACAGCGGGGAGGCTACACCTTC
TRBV6-2/TRBV6-3,-,once,TRBJ2-2,CASSYVPSLNTGELFF,TGTGCCAGCAGTTACGTACCCTCTTTGAACACCGGGGAGCTGTTTTTT
TRBV7-3,-,-,TRBJ2-5,CASSLGQSSETQYF,TGTGCCAGCAGCTTAGGCCAGAGCTCGGAGACCCAGTACTTC
TRBV6-1,TRBD1,-,TRBJ2-7,CASSDGPGGPLYEQYF,TGTGCCAGCAGTGACGGCCCAGGGGGCCCCCTCTACGAGCAGTACTTC